The T cell receptor (beta chain) described here comes from a study of T cell repertoires in cytomegalovirus infection. The CDR3 runs 17 residues. The V gene's germline CDR1 is SGHVS and CDR2 FNYEAQ. Trimming cost V 3 bases and J 5 bases; bases outside gene matches: 7. This clonotype appeared many times. TCRdb redid the calling of the reads with MiXCR, one entry per CDR3 protein. The sample lists almost 550,000 distinct CDR3 sequences, more than 15% occurring once. The chain uses TRBV7-6 and TRBJ2-5; 15 nucleotides match TRBD2. The clonotype comes from a human donor in good health (CMV status not recorded). Some clones in this sample may be carry-over from other donors' samples. Sequencing input: CD8+ T cells from PBMCs. The chain's CDR3 is CASSFGTSGRMGETQYF. Written as DNA, the CDR3 is TGTGCCAGCAGCTTCGGGACTAGCGGGAGGATGGGTGAGACCCAGTACTTC.